The rows below give T cell receptor beta chains drawn from one sample of a study of T-cell memory formation after mild COVID-19. TCRdb passed the 5' RACE reads through MiXCR, listing each CDR3 protein once. The data show 130,000 to 150,000 distinct CDR3 sequences, with under 7% seen just once and around 1.9% held by the top ten. Sequences were obtained from PBMCs or a T cell subset sorted from them (not recorded which). Every receptor here comes from an adult woman who had mild COVID-19 (a few samples of this study predate the infection). Cell type and time point are not known. Both conserved end residues are part of each CDR3. D genes are given only for firm matches. Expanded clones get a size class; other rows say once, few or many, or leave the size out.

CASSYRRSYEQYF TGTGCCAGCAGCTATCGGAGAAGCTACGAGCAGTACTTC . TRBJ2-7 TRBV7-8 .
CSARDYGRRGDGYTF TGCAGTGCTAGAGATTATGGTCGGAGGGGCGATGGCTACACCTTC . TRBJ1-2 TRBV20-1 .
CASRPGLGSYEQYF TGTGCCAGCAGACCGGGACTAGGCTCCTACGAGCAGTACTTC many TRBJ2-7 TRBV12-3/TRBV12-4 TRBD2
CASSLNRGSKETQYF TGTGCCAGCAGCCTAAACAGGGGTAGCAAAGAGACCCAGTACTTC many TRBJ2-5 TRBV7-2 TRBD1
CSAGDRNSPLHF TGCAGTGCTGGTGACAGAAATTCACCCCTCCACTTT many TRBJ1-6 TRBV20-1 .
CASSFRVAGTNNEQFF TGTGCCAGCAGCTTCAGGGTAGCGGGAACCAACAATGAGCAGTTCTTC few TRBJ2-1 TRBV7-9 TRBD2
CAIRGASGANEQFF TGTGCCATCAGGGGGGCTAGCGGGGCAAATGAGCAGTTCTTC many TRBJ2-1 TRBV10-3 TRBD2
CASSIIGSSYEQYF TGTGCCAGTAGTATTATCGGGTCCTCCTACGAGCAGTACTTC . TRBJ2-7 TRBV19 .
CASSLRSDSLYEQYF TGTGCCAGCAGCTTACGCTCGGACAGTCTCTACGAGCAGTACTTC many TRBJ2-7 TRBV7-6 .
CASSLALGSTGELFF TGTGCCAGCAGCTTGGCCCTAGGATCCACCGGGGAGCTGTTTTTT few TRBJ2-2 TRBV5-4 .
CASSEQGWAYEQYF TGCGCCAGCAGCGAACAGGGATGGGCCTACGAGCAGTACTTC many TRBJ2-7 TRBV5-1 .
CSVEGVRDRARTGELFF TGCAGCGTTGAAGGCGTCCGGGACAGGGCTAGGACCGGGGAGCTGTTTTTT many TRBJ2-2 TRBV29-1 TRBD1
CASSPRLAGENIQYF TGTGCCAGCTCACCAAGACTAGCGGGAGAAAACATTCAGTACTTC few TRBJ2-4 TRBV18 TRBD2
CASARLSYNEQFF TGTGCCAGTGCGAGGCTATCCTACAATGAGCAGTTCTTC few TRBJ2-1 TRBV19 .
CSARDGYTF TGCAGTGCTAGAGATGGCTACACCTTC few TRBJ1-2 TRBV20-1 .
CASSLGTGGGTRNTEAFF TGTGCCAGCAGCCTAGGGACAGGGGGTGGAACACGGAACACTGAAGCTTTCTTT many TRBJ1-1 TRBV9 TRBD1
CASSDTGLSQPQHF TGTGCCAGCAGTGATACAGGGTTGTCTCAGCCCCAGCATTTT . TRBJ1-5 TRBV2 .
CSYRRLAGGDEQFF TGCAGTTACCGTAGGCTAGCGGGAGGAGATGAGCAGTTCTTC few TRBJ2-1 TRBV20-1 TRBD2
CASSLETAQETQYF TGTGCCAGCAGCTTAGAGACGGCCCAAGAGACCCAGTACTTC few TRBJ2-5 TRBV7-2 .
CASSLDSIASYEQYF TGCGCCAGCAGCTTGGACAGTATTGCCTCCTACGAGCAGTACTTC . TRBJ2-7 TRBV5-1 .
CASSLASANTGELFF TGCGCCAGCAGTTTGGCAAGTGCGAACACCGGGGAGCTGTTTTTT many TRBJ2-2 TRBV5-1 .
CASSLTPRERNTEAFF TGCGCCAGCAGCTTGACCCCACGAGAGCGGAACACTGAAGCTTTCTTT . TRBJ1-1 TRBV5-1 .
CASSAREGRGQETQYF TGTGCCAGCAGCGCCCGAGAGGGCAGGGGGCAAGAGACCCAGTACTTC few TRBJ2-5 TRBV9 TRBD1
CASSLYQGTYEQYF TGTGCCAGCAGCTTATACCAGGGAACCTACGAGCAGTACTTC . TRBJ2-7 TRBV7-8 .
CASSLQRPGPSYEQYF TGTGCCAGCAGCCTCCAGAGGCCGGGGCCCTCCTACGAGCAGTACTTC many TRBJ2-7 TRBV7-2 .
CASSLMSAGGLLAGELFF TGTGCCAGCAGTTTAATGTCGGCAGGGGGCCTGTTGGCCGGGGAGCTGTTTTTT many TRBJ2-2 TRBV12-3/TRBV12-4 TRBD1
CSAKRWDEQFF TGCAGTGCTAAAAGGTGGGATGAGCAGTTCTTC many TRBJ2-1 TRBV20-1 .
CASSLEGQITDTQYF TGTGCCAGCAGTTTGGAGGGACAGATCACAGATACGCAGTATTTT . TRBJ2-3 TRBV7-2 .
CASSPRPRGAFF TGTGCCAGCAGCCCCCGTCCCCGGGGGGCTTTCTTT . TRBJ1-1 TRBV14 .
CASSLVGLASDTQYF TGTGCCAGCAGCTTAGTGGGACTAGCGTCAGATACGCAGTATTTT many TRBJ2-3 TRBV7-2 TRBD2
CASSSSRGEVSDGYTF TGTGCCAGCAGCTCCTCGAGAGGGGAGGTCTCGGACGGCTACACCTTC few TRBJ1-2 TRBV3-1 .
CAWTEGGLRTGELFF TGTGCCTGGACCGAAGGGGGCCTACGGACCGGGGAGCTGTTTTTT . TRBJ2-2 TRBV30 TRBD1
CASSLASSGGGSYNEQFF TGTGCCAGCAGCTTAGCATCTTCGGGAGGCGGATCCTACAATGAGCAGTTCTTC . TRBJ2-1 TRBV7-2 TRBD2
CASSFGDSRINPNQPQHF TGTGCCAGCAGCTTTGGCGACAGTCGTATCAATCCAAATCAGCCCCAGCATTTT many TRBJ1-5 TRBV7-8 .
CALGGSLIKNSPLHF TGTGCCTTGGGAGGCAGCCTTATTAAAAATTCACCCCTCCACTTT many TRBJ1-6 TRBV30 .
CASSLYYEAFF TGTGCCAGCAGCTTGTACTATGAAGCTTTCTTT few TRBJ1-1 TRBV5-6 .
CASSAGTGLPSRAYEQYF TGTGCCAGCAGTGCCGGGACAGGGCTACCTAGCCGGGCCTACGAGCAGTACTTC few TRBJ2-7 TRBV6-2/TRBV6-3 TRBD1
CASSPGGANSYNEQFF TGTGCCAGCAGCCCCGGCGGGGCGAACTCCTACAATGAGCAGTTCTTC many TRBJ2-1 TRBV7-9 .
CASSGDHSSPQPQHF TGTGCCAGCAGCGGGGACCATTCATCCCCTCAGCCCCAGCATTTT many TRBJ1-5 TRBV9 .
CSANMRWTGDEGYTF TGCAGTGCCAACATGCGTTGGACAGGGGATGAGGGCTACACCTTC . TRBJ1-2 TRBV20-1 TRBD1
CASRYNSGAQGSGYTF TGTGCCAGCAGATATAACTCTGGGGCACAGGGTTCTGGCTACACCTTC . TRBJ1-2 TRBV27 .
CASSLSGTSGPAF TGTGCCAGCAGCTTATCTGGGACTAGCGGGCCCGCGTTC few TRBJ2-1 TRBV7-3 TRBD2
CASSLGTGKAFF TGTGCCAGCAGCCTCGGGACAGGGAAAGCTTTCTTT many TRBJ1-1 TRBV7-2 TRBD1
CASSPRWGENTEAFF TGTGCCAGCAGCCCCCGGTGGGGGGAGAACACTGAAGCTTTCTTT . TRBJ1-1 TRBV7-3 .
CASSPHREPYGYTF TGTGCCAGCAGCCCGCACAGGGAGCCCTATGGCTACACCTTC . TRBJ1-2 TRBV11-2 .
CATSRGTVSTDTQYF TGTGCCACCAGCAGAGGGACAGTTAGCACAGATACGCAGTATTTT few TRBJ2-3 TRBV15 .
CASSKFRSRTDTQYF TGTGCCAGCAGCAAATTCCGGAGCCGCACAGATACGCAGTATTTT few TRBJ2-3 TRBV5-6 .
CSARTGTGPYNEQFF TGCAGTGCTAGGACCGGGACAGGGCCATACAATGAGCAGTTCTTC many TRBJ2-1 TRBV20-1 TRBD1
CASKRQGINYGYTF TGTGCCAGTAAACGCCAGGGGATTAACTATGGCTACACCTTC many TRBJ1-2 TRBV27 .
CASSQGLLRGAKNIQYF TGCGCCAGCAGCCAAGGACTTTTGCGGGGGGCCAAAAACATTCAGTACTTC many TRBJ2-4 TRBV4-1 TRBD2
CASSFRGLAGVTDTQYF TGTGCCAGCAGTTTTCGAGGACTAGCGGGGGTCACAGATACGCAGTATTTT many TRBJ2-3 TRBV12-3/TRBV12-4 TRBD2
CASSLETGGVGTQYF TGCGCCAGCAGCTTGGAAACAGGGGGTGTTGGGACCCAGTACTTC . TRBJ2-5 TRBV5-1 TRBD1
CSVSRGNEQFF TGCAGCGTTTCCCGGGGCAATGAGCAGTTCTTC . TRBJ2-1 TRBV29-1 .
CASSKDEARVYTF TGCGCCAGCAGCAAGGACGAAGCACGCGTCTACACCTTC many TRBJ1-2 TRBV5-1 .